The table lists the clone carrying this T cell receptor beta chain with a count of one. This entry is derived from a study of blood T cell repertoires in COVID-19. Looking at the study overall: Both acute and convalescent COVID-19 samples were obtained from the United States, Italy and Spain. Sample material is recorded as cDNA or gDNA derived from T cells, B-cell-depleted T cells, or PBMCs.

There are 13 residues in the CDR3. CDR1 and CDR2 (germline): MNHEY, SVGAGI. The trim removed 6 bases at V and 6 bases at J, leaving 7 bases unmatched. TCRdb's copy holds only in-frame clones and misses some; the assay was immunoSEQ multiplex PCR. The top ten hold about 8% of the sample, which has more than 15,000 clones, roughly 77% seen once. The receptor was isolated from a man in his fifties or sixties with acute or convalescent COVID-19. Sequenced sample: peripheral blood. The rearrangement links TRBV6-5 to TRBJ1-2, with 7 positions matching TRBD1. CDR3 in DNA: TGTGCCAGCAGGATAACAGGGGAAAATGGCTACACCTTC. Its translation: CASRITGENGYTF.